This TCR beta chain appears in the sequencing data of a study of early T cells in non-severe SARS-CoV-2 infection (dated by TCRdb to the early 2020s). As for the study more broadly: Because TCR sequencing was done on bulk RNA from unsorted whole blood, the alpha and beta chains could not be paired.

A case-control design nested within a healthcare worker cohort in London, UK, was used, with weekly nasopharyngeal swab PCR tests and blood sampling performed. Healthcare workers were enrolled in the week of the UK lockdown, from 23 to 31 March 2020, and were followed every week for up to about 15 weeks. In this sample, this clonotype turned up a few times. Its cognate antigen has yet to be identified. No base quality information exists; no much larger clone differs at one position. The library was obtained by 5' RACE. TCRdb lists the instrument as NextSeq 500. In the TCR library protocol, unique molecular identifiers were attached to individual cDNA molecules to correct for PCR bias and sequencing error. Both TCR alpha and beta chains were sequenced, and tight co-correlation was observed between alpha and beta sequence abundances in each sample. Per the authors' processing: Decombinator V4 was used to annotate TCR sequences for V gene, J gene and CDR3. TCRs were defined as expanded if a significant change between any two time points was detected under a Poisson model with p below 0.0001. Abundances of TCRs were expressed as counts per million after normalisation to the total number of TCRs sequenced in each sample. TRAV1-2 paired with TRAJ12, TRAJ20 or TRAJ33 defined MAIT TCRs, while TRAV10 paired with TRAJ18 defined iNKT TCRs. VDJdb, accessed 1 November 2021, was searched for CMV, EBV and SARS-CoV-2 annotated TCRs, with TCRs annotated for multiple antigens excluded. Starting from the raw public reads, TCRdb applied fastp trimming at Q25, assembled clones with MiXCR and retained in-frame beta chains. Rows matching on CDR3 protein sequence are summarized as one entry with the most common DNA and genes. What appears here as the V and J calls and clone size reflects TCRdb's work, not the paper's. Across this sample there are 70,000 to 90,000 distinct CDR3 sequences, with 9.5% to 15% seen only once. The ten largest clonotypes hold about 3.4% of the sample.

What the study reported, not specific to this receptor: VDJdb matching was skewed toward anti-spike CD8 responses and likely underestimated virus-specific expansions by missing private and CD4 specificities.

Inclusive of the bounding cysteine and phenylalanine, the CDR3 is 16 residues long. This entry keeps only the CDR3 DNA: 48 bases, framed from base 1. The germline V and J ends show losses of 4 bases and 1 base respectively, and no gene match explains 7 bases of the junction. From the germline V gene (reference sequence), CDR1 is SEHNR and CDR2 is FQNEAQ. The V and J genes are TRBV7-9 and TRBJ2-1, with 7 bases aligning to TRBD2. The sample taken for sequencing was whole blood. The receptor was isolated from an adult who was a healthcare worker with PCR-confirmed SARS-CoV-2 infection or an uninfected control (not recorded which). This receptor carries the CDR3 CASSSRIAGSYNEQFF. The DNA reads TGTGCCAGCAGCTCCCGGATAGCGGGTTCCTACAATGAGCAGTTCTTC.